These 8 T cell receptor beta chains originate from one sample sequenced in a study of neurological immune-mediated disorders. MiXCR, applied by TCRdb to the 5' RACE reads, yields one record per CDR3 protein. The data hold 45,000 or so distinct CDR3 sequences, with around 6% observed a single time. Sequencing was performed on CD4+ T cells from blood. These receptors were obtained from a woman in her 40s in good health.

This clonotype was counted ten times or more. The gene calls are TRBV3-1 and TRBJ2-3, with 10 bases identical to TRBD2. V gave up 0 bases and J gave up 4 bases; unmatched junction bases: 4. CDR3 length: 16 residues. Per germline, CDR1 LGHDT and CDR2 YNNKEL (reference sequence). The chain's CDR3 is CASSQDPSGSADTQYF. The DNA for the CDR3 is TGTGCCAGCAGCCAAGACCCTAGCGGGAGCGCAGATACGCAGTATTTT.

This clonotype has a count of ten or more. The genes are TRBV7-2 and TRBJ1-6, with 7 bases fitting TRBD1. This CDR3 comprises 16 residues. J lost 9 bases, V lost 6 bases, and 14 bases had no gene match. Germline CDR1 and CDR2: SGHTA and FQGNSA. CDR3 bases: TGTGCCAGCAGTAGACAGGGCGACAGGCTATCTTCACCCCTCCACTTT. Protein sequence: CASSRQGDRLSSPLHF.

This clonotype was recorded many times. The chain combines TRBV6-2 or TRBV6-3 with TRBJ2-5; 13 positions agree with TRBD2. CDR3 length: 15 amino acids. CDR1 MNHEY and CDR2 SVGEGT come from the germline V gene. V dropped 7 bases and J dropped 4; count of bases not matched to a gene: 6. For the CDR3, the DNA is TGTGCCAGCACCGACCGGACTAGCGGGAGAGAGACCCAGTACTTC. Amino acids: CASTDRTSGRETQYF.

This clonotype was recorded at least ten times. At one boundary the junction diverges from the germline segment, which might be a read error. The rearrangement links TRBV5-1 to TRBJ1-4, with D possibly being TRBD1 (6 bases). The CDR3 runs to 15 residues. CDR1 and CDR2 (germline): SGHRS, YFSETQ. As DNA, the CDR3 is TGCGCCAGCAGCTTGGTAGGACAGCCTAACGAAAAACTGTTTTTT. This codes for CASSLVGQPNEKLFF.

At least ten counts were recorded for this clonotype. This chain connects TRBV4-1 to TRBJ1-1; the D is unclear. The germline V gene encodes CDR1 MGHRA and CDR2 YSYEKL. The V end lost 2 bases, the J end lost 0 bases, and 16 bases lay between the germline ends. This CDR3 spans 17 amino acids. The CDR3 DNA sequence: TGCGCCAGCAGCCAAAACCGAATCCGGGCCCTGAACACTGAAGCTTTCTTT. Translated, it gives CASSQNRIRALNTEAFF.

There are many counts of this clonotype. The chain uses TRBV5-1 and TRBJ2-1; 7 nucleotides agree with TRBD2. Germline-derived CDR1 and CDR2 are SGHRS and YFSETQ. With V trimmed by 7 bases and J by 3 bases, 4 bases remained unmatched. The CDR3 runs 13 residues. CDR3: CASQRDDYNEQFF. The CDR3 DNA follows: TGCGCCAGCCAGCGGGACGACTACAATGAGCAGTTCTTC.

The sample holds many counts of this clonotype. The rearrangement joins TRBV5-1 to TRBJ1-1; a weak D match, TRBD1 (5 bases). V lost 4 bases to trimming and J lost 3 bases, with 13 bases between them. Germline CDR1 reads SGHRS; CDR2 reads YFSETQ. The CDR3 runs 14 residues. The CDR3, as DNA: TGCGCCAGCAGCCAGAGGGACGGTTACACTGAAGCTTTCTTT. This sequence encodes CASSQRDGYTEAFF.

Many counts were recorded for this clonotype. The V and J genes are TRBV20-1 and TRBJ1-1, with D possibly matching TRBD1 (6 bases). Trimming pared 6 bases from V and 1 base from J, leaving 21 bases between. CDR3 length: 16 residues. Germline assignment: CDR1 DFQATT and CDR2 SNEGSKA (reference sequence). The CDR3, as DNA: TGCAGTGCACCTTCAGGGGCCCCTAAAGGGAACACTGAAGCTTTCTTT. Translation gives CSAPSGAPKGNTEAFF.